Presented here are 21 T cell receptor beta chains from one specimen sequenced in a study of blood T cell repertoires in COVID-19. The data were produced by immunoSEQ multiplex PCR, yet TCRdb's version contains in-frame clones alone and is incomplete. The repertoire consists of more than 300,000 clones, with 70% to 90% occurring once and the leading ten covering roughly 1.7%. The sequenced sample was peripheral blood. These receptors all stem from a woman aged 30 to 39 with COVID-19, enrolled during active disease.

The rearrangement joins TRBV30 to TRBJ2-1; TRBD1 agrees at 9 bases. V lost 3 bases, J lost 7 bases, and 10 bases stayed unmatched. The germline V gene encodes CDR1 GTSNPN and CDR2 SVGIG (reference sequence). The CDR3 has 15 residues. In DNA form, the CDR3 reads TGTGCCTGGAGAGGCGGGACAGGGCTTTTTAATGAGCAGTTCTTC. Translated, it gives CAWRGGTGLFNEQFF.

In regard to this clone: An end of the junction differs from the germline gene, which may be a read error. V and J are TRBV11-3 and TRBJ2-5, with D possibly being TRBD2 (7 bases). Germline V CDR1 and CDR2: SGHNT, YENEEA. This CDR3 is built from 17 residues. CDR3 coding DNA: TGTGCCAGCAGCTTAGGTCCAGGGGAGGGGTACCAAGAGGCCCAGTACTTC. Amino acids: CASSLGPGEGYQEAQYF.

This clone has only one observation. The chain combines TRBV15 with TRBJ1-4; TRBD1 is a possible D gene (6 bases). Germline CDR1 reads LNHNV; CDR2 reads YYDKDF (reference sequence). CDR3 size: 14 residues. Trimming shortened V by 5 bases and J by 6 bases, and 13 bases separated the two germline ends. Here the CDR3 reads CATSGRTGYEKLFF. Here the CDR3 DNA reads TGTGCCACCAGCGGAAGAACAGGGTATGAAAAACTGTTTTTT.

The chain links TRBV25-1 to TRBJ2-7; tentative D call: TRBD1 (6 bases). The V gene lost 3 bases and the J gene lost 6 bases, with 15 bases spanning the gap. CDR1 and CDR2 from the germline V gene are MGHDK and SYGVNS. The CDR3 runs 14 residues. The CDR3 sequence is CASSDAGRTVEQYF. CDR3 bases: TGTGCCAGCAGTGATGCCGGCAGGACAGTCGAGCAGTACTTC.

The chain couples TRBV6-1 to TRBJ1-3; D is perhaps TRBD1 (5 bases). CDR1 and CDR2 (germline): MNHNS, SASEGT. V was trimmed by 4 bases and J by 1 base, leaving 14 bases between them. The CDR3 sequence is 16 residues long. CDR3 residues: CASSGAGGGSGNTIYF. CDR3 sequence (DNA): TGTGCCAGCAGTGGGGCCGGGGGAGGATCTGGAAACACCATATATTTT.

The chain joins TRBV7-2 to TRBJ2-5; maybe TRBD1 (6 bases). The V end lost 5 bases, the J end lost 3 bases, and 16 bases lay between the germline ends. The CDR3 covers 15 residues. Germline values: CDR1 SGHTA, CDR2 FQGNSA. CDR3 amino acids: CASSPLTGKEETQYF. CDR3 coding DNA: TGTGCCAGCAGCCCTCTCACAGGGAAGGAAGAGACCCAGTACTTC.

CDR3 sequence (DNA): TGTGCCAGCACCATAGCAGATACGCAGTATTTT. Amino acid sequence: CASTIADTQYF. This chain joins TRBV28 and TRBJ2-3; unclear D gene. The CDR3 totals 11 residues. V lost 7 bases and J 4 bases, leaving 6 bases between the germline ends. Per germline, CDR1 MDHEN and CDR2 SYDVKM.

The rearrangement links TRBV19 to TRBJ2-3; D is possibly TRBD1 (5 bases). Per the germline V gene, CDR1 is LNHDA and CDR2 is SQIVND (reference sequence). The CDR3 spans 15 residues. The V end lost 4 bases, the J end lost 0 bases, and 11 bases lay between the germline ends. The CDR3 region is CASSSWTISTDTQYF. CDR3 in DNA: TGTGCCAGTAGTAGCTGGACAATTAGCACAGATACGCAGTATTTT.

This clone was observed once. The chain combines TRBV5-5 with TRBJ2-2; 8 bases map to TRBD1. Germline CDR1 SGHKS, CDR2 YYEKEE (reference sequence). CDR3 length: 16 amino acids. V shed 5 bases and J 1 base; nucleotides not matched to a gene: 7. The CDR3 region has the DNA TGTGCCAGCAGTTCAACAGGGGGTGGGAACACCGGGGAGCTGTTTTTT. Protein product: CASSSTGGGNTGELFF.

This rearrangement joins TRBV21-1 to TRBJ1-4; TRBD1 was called by the table and not checked on the DNA. TRBV21-1 is recorded as a pseudogene. The CDR3 is 17 amino acids. CDR3 DNA sequence: TGTGCCAGCAGCAAAGTGACAAGAAGGTTGTTAGATGAAAAACTGTTTTTT. This gives the protein CASSKVTRRLLDEKLFF.

The J gene is TRBJ2-1, the V gene TRBV5-1; D is ambiguous. Germline CDR1 and CDR2: SGHRS and YFSETQ. This CDR3 has 13 residues. Trimming stripped 0 bases from V and 4 bases from J, with 5 bases between. CDR3 loop: CASSLVEYNEQFF. Written as DNA, the CDR3 is TGCGCCAGCAGCTTGGTTGAGTACAATGAGCAGTTCTTC.

This clone was observed a single time. This sequence joins TRBV9 and TRBJ1-5; no reliable D call. The length of the CDR3 is 13 residues. Germline CDR1 and CDR2: SGDLS and YYNGEE. V lost 0 bases, J lost 4 bases, and 5 bases lay in between. CDR3 in amino acids: CASSVAPNQPQHF. The CDR3 bases are TGTGCCAGCAGCGTAGCCCCGAATCAGCCCCAGCATTTT.

V and J are TRBV27 and TRBJ2-7; TRBD1 agrees at 9 bases. The germline gives CDR1 MNHEY, CDR2 SMNVEV (reference sequence). CDR3 length: 15 amino acids. V lost 7 bases and J lost 0; bases outside the gene matches: 7. The CDR3 sequence: CASMDRGSGSYEQYF. CDR3 DNA: TGTGCCAGCATGGACAGGGGATCTGGCTCCTACGAGCAGTACTTC.

J is TRBJ1-6 and V is TRBV30, with D possibly TRBD1 on 6 matching bases. This CDR3 contains 16 residues. V was cut by 4 bases and J by 13 bases, with 26 bases left in between. The germline V gene encodes CDR1 GTSNPN and CDR2 SVGIG (reference sequence). The CDR3 spells CAWKGGGGTKVFPLHF. CDR3 in DNA: TGTGCCTGGAAGGGGGGCGGCGGGACTAAAGTTTTCCCCCTCCACTTT.

The chain couples TRBV9 to TRBJ1-2; 7 bases are shared with TRBD1. The ends lost 4 bases at V and 8 bases at J; junction bases unmatched: 17. CDR3 length: 16 residues. Looked up from germline, CDR1 is SGDLS and CDR2 is YYNGEE. The CDR3 coding sequence is TGTGCCAGCAGCTCCATATACAGGGGAAGCGGGAGGGGCTACACCTTC. As protein: CASSSIYRGSGRGYTF.

The V call is TRBV6-2 or TRBV6-3, the J call TRBJ1-1; weak D call: TRBD1 (5 bases). V gave up 6 bases and J gave up 4 bases, with 15 bases separating them. In germline, CDR1 is MNHEY, CDR2 SVGEGT. CDR3 length equals 14 residues. The CDR3 reads CASSLVIGGTEAFF. The CDR3 bases are TGTGCCAGCAGCTTAGTGATCGGGGGCACTGAAGCTTTCTTT.

This chain links TRBV10-1 with TRBJ2-1; 9 positions match TRBD2. The CDR3 runs to 16 residues. Germline CDR1 reads WNHNN; CDR2 reads SYGVQD (reference sequence). V lost 0 bases, J lost 7 bases, and 7 bases stayed unmatched. The CDR3 sequence: CASSESRASGVNEQFF. The CDR3 coding sequence is TGCGCCAGCAGTGAGTCCCGGGCTAGCGGGGTAAATGAGCAGTTCTTC.

The gene calls are TRBV11-2 and TRBJ2-1; a weak D match, TRBD2 (6 bases). From germline, CDR1 is SGHAT and CDR2 FQNNGV. Deletions cut 4 bases from V and 0 bases from J, with 13 bases between. This CDR3 spans 16 amino acids. This chain's CDR3 is CASSWGGASSYNEQFF. In DNA form, the CDR3 reads TGTGCCAGCAGCTGGGGAGGTGCTAGCTCCTACAATGAGCAGTTCTTC.

V and J are TRBV3-1 (or the pseudogene TRBV3-2) and TRBJ2-3, with 10 bases matching TRBD2. CDR1 LGHDT and CDR2 YNNKEL come from the germline V gene (reference sequence). The CDR3 consists of 17 residues. V lost 1 base and J lost 6; bases outside the gene matches: 10. CDR3 sequence (DNA): TGTGCCAGCAGCCAAGTAGGGGCTAGCGGGGGTTCGGATACGCAGTATTTT. This sequence encodes CASSQVGASGGSDTQYF.

The chain recombines TRBV2 with TRBJ2-2; the D is unclear. Germline V gene data show CDR1 as SNHLY and CDR2 as FYNNEI. V lost 6 bases and J lost 4, with 12 bases in between. This CDR3 region has 14 residues. The CDR3 nucleotides are TGTGCCAGCAGAGTGGTCCGCGCCACCGGGGAGCTGTTTTTT. Residues: CASRVVRATGELFF.

This chain links TRBV11-2 with TRBJ1-2; tentative D call: TRBD1 (5 bases). Germline CDR1 reads SGHAT; CDR2 reads FQNNGV. The CDR3 contains 13 residues. Trimming stripped 5 bases from V and 8 bases from J, with 15 bases between. In DNA form, the CDR3 reads TGTGCCAGCAGCCTCCCGGGGGGGATGGGCTACACCTTC. Residues: CASSLPGGMGYTF.